These 12 T cell receptor beta chains share one sample of origin, sequenced in a study of blood T cell repertoires in COVID-19. Produced via immunoSEQ multiplex PCR; TCRdb's table is partial and in-frame only. The profile shows about 240,000 clones, about 88% of them singletons. The sequenced sample consisted of peripheral blood. Receptors originate from a woman aged 45 to 65 with COVID-19, enrolled during active disease.

The V call is TRBV6-6, the J call TRBJ1-2; 8 nucleotides line up with TRBD1. Unmatched junction bases numbered 14, after V lost 7 bases and J lost 7 bases. The CDR3 sequence is 15 residues long. Germline CDR1 and CDR2: MNHNY and SVGAGI (reference sequence). The CDR3 DNA is TGTGCCAGCATACGTTCGGGACAGGTAGACGGTGGCTACACCTTC. Translating it yields CASIRSGQVDGGYTF.

The chain's CDR3 is CASYEGVGNSPLHF. DNA of the CDR3: TGTGCCAGCTACGAGGGAGTGGGTAATTCACCCCTCCACTTT. V and J are TRBV7-8 and TRBJ1-6; D call uncertain. CDR1 is SGHVS and CDR2 is FQNEAQ in the germline V gene. The V end lost 8 bases, the J end lost 6 bases, and 14 bases lay between the germline ends. This CDR3 is built from 14 residues.

The rearrangement uses TRBV19 and TRBJ2-2; TRBD2 agrees at 11 bases. The CDR3 runs 15 residues. Unmatched junction bases numbered 6, after V lost 6 bases and J lost 6 bases. Germline V lookup: CDR1 LNHDA, CDR2 SQIVND (reference sequence). CDR3 residues: CASSPLAGGAGELFF. Here the CDR3 DNA reads TGTGCCAGTAGCCCCTTAGCGGGGGGGGCCGGGGAGCTGTTTTTT.

This CDR3 is CATSTRTGDKYEQYV. In nucleotides, the CDR3 is TGTGCCACCAGCACTCGGACAGGGGATAAGTACGAGCAGTACGTC. The chain links TRBV15 to TRBJ2-7, with TRBD1 matching over 9 bases. CDR1 is LNHNV, CDR2 YYDKDF, per germline (reference sequence). The V gene end was trimmed by 4 bases and the J gene end by 4 bases; junction bases not matched to a gene: 8. This CDR3 is built from 15 residues.

The chain links TRBV24-1 to TRBJ1-2; 11 bases align to TRBD1. The CDR3 contains 16 residues. The V segment lost 5 bases and the J segment 4 bases; nucleotides outside the gene matches: 8. Germline-derived CDR1 and CDR2 are KGHDR and SFDVKD. CDR3 in DNA: TGTGCCACCAGTGGCGATACGGGGACAGGGGGCTATGGCTACACCTTC. Translation: CATSGDTGTGGYGYTF.

This clone was picked up a small number of times. The V gene is TRBV14, the J gene TRBJ2-1; 11 nucleotides line up with TRBD2. V trimming: 3 bases; J trimming: 5 bases; junction bases outside the gene matches: 9. CDR3 length: 17 residues. From germline, CDR1 is SGHDN and CDR2 FVKESK. CDR3 nucleotide sequence: TGTGCCAGCAGCCAGAGGGTAGCGGGGGGGCCCCACAATGAGCAGTTCTTC. Its translation: CASSQRVAGGPHNEQFF. Full variable domain (remainder filled in from reference TRBV14 and TRBJ2-1): EAGVTQFPSHSVIEKGQTVTLRCDPISGHDNLYWYRRVMGKEIKFLLHFVKESKQDESGMPNNRFLAERTGGTYSTLKVQPAELEDSGVYFCASSQRVAGGPHNEQFFGPGTRLTVL.

About this clone itself: This CDR3 is also generated by other DNA sequences in the sample. This chain joins TRBV6-5 and TRBJ1-2; unclear D gene. The V end was cut by 0 bases, the J end by 4 bases, with 6 bases between. The length of the CDR3 is 13 residues. Germline V gene lookup returns CDR1 MNHEY and CDR2 SVGAGI. The DNA of the CDR3 is TGTGCCAGCAGTTACTCGGGAGGCTATGGCTACACCTTC. Translating gives CASSYSGGYGYTF.

This clone was detected only a few times. The chain is built from TRBV14 and TRBJ1-1, with 7 bases matching TRBD1. The CDR3 is 14 residues long. Germline V gene lookup returns CDR1 SGHDN and CDR2 FVKESK. V shed 6 bases and J 0 bases; nucleotides not matched to a gene: 4. The CDR3: CASRKQGMNTEAFF. CDR3 DNA: TGTGCCAGCAGAAAACAGGGGATGAACACTGAAGCTTTCTTT. Full variable domain (missing parts from reference TRBV14 and TRBJ1-1): EAGVTQFPSHSVIEKGQTVTLRCDPISGHDNLYWYRRVMGKEIKFLLHFVKESKQDESGMPNNRFLAERTGGTYSTLKVQPAELEDSGVYFCASRKQGMNTEAFFGQGTRLTVV.

The J gene is TRBJ2-7, the V gene TRBV4-1, with 8 bases lining up with TRBD1. Germline loops: CDR1 MGHRA, CDR2 YSYEKL. The CDR3 loop spans 15 amino acids. Trimming took 4 bases from V and 5 from J; bases not matched to a gene: 10. Written as DNA, the CDR3 is TGCGCCAGCAGCCCTAAGGAGGGACAGGAACACGAGCAGTACTTC. This encodes CASSPKEGQEHEQYF.

J is TRBJ2-7 and V is TRBV11-2, with 9 bases matching TRBD2. The J segment lost 3 bases and the V segment lost 5 bases, leaving 5 bases of the junction unmatched. Germline V CDR1 and CDR2: SGHAT, FQNNGV. The CDR3 consists of 14 residues. The CDR3 DNA sequence: TGTGCCAGCAGCCCTCGACTAGCGGACTACGAGCAGTACGTC. Residues: CASSPRLADYEQYV.

The chain is built from TRBV10-3 and TRBJ2-7; 8 bases align to TRBD2. V gave up 10 bases and J gave up 7 bases; unmatched junction bases: 15. Looked up from germline, CDR1 is ENHRY and CDR2 is SYGVKD. The CDR3 totals 14 residues. The CDR3 sequence: CATRSGGSGGEQYF. In DNA, the CDR3 is TGTGCCACCAGGTCGGGGGGGAGCGGGGGTGAGCAGTACTTC.

The chain links TRBV28 to TRBJ1-2; 9 bases are a match to TRBD1. Trimming removed 4 bases from V and 8 bases from J; junction bases left unmatched: 14. Germline V CDR1 and CDR2: MDHEN, SYDVKM. This CDR3 has 16 residues. The CDR3 bases are TGTGCCAGCAGTTCCTTTAAAAAAACAGGGGGCCAAGGCTACACCTTC. Translating gives CASSSFKKTGGQGYTF.